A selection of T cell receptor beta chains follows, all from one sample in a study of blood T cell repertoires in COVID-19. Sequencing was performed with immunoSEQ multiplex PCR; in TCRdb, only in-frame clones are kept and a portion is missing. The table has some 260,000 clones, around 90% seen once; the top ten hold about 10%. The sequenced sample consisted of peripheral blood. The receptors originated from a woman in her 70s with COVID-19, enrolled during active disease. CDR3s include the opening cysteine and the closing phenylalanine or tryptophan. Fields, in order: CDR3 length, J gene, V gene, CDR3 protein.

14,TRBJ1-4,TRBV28,CASRLRVGYEKLFF
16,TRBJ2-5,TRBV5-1,CASSLSGTGQGETQYF
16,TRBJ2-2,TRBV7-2,CASSLGKTGYIGELFF
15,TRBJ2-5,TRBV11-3,CASSSGQGRQETQYF
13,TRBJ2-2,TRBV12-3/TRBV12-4,CASSLVAAGELFF
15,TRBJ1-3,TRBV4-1,CASSQDSAAGNTIYF
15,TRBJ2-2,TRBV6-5,CASSPGHSNTGELFF
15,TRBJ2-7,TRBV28,CASSSTGQGPYEQYF
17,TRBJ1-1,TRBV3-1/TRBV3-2,CASSRLDRELVYTEAFF
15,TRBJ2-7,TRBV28,CASSLRQGTPYEQYF
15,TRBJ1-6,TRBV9,CASSVSQVENSPLHF
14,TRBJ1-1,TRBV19,CASRGTEDNTEAFF
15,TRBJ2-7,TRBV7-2,CASSMTSGSLGEQYF
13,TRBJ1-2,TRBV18,CASSVQGKPGYTF
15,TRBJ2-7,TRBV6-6,CASSSRSGGNYEQYF
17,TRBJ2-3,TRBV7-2,CASSLGVSGRAADTQYF
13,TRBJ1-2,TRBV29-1,CSVGGRGWYGYTF
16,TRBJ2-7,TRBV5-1,CASSYGQDRGRLEQYF
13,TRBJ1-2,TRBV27,CASSLDSRYGYTF
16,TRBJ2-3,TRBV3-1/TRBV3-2,CASSQDEGVRSDTQYF
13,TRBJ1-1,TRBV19,CASSSQGYTEAFF
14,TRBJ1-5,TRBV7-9,CASSDPGGRQPQHF
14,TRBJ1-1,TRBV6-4,CASSADTGTTEAFF
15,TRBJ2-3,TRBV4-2,CASSQDGESLDTQYF
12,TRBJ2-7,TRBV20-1,CSASPGAYEQYF
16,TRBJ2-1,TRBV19,CASSILTRFPYNEQFF
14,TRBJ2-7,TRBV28,CASRIHSGTDEQYF
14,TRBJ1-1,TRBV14,CASKPTGEDTEAFF
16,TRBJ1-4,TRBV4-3,CASSQDAPGWREKLFF
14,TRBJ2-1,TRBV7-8,CASSGSGSYNEQFF
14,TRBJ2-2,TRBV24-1,CATSAPSHTGELFF
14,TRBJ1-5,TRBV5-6,CASSLGRGVYPQHF